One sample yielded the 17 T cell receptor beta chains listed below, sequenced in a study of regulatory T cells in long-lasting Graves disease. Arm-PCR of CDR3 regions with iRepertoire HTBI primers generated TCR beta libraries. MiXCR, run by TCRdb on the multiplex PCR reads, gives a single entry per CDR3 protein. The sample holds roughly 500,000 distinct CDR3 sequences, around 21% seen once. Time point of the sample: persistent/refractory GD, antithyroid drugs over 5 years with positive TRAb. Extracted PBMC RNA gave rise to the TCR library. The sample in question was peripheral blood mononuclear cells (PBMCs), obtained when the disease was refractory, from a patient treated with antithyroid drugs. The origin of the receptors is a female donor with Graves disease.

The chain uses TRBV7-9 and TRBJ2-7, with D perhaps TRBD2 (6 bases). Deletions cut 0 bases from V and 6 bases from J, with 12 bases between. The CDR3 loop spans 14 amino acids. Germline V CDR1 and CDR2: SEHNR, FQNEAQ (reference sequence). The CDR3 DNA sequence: TGTGCCAGCAGCTTAGCCTGGGGAGGCCTCGAGCAGTACTTC. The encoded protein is CASSLAWGGLEQYF.

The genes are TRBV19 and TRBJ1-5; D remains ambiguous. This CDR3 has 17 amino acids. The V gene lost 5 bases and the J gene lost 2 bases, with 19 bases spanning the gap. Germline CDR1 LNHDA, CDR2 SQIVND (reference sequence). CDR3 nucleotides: TGTGCCAGTAGTCTCGGCCCCGGCAGGAGGGGCAATCAGCCCCAGCATTTT. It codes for CASSLGPGRRGNQPQHF.

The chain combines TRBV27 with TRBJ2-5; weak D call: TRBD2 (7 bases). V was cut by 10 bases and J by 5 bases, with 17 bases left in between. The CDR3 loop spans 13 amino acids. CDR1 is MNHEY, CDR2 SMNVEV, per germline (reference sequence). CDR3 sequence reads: CATGGGSAETQYF. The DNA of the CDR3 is TGTGCCACCGGGGGCGGGAGTGCGGAGACCCAGTACTTC.

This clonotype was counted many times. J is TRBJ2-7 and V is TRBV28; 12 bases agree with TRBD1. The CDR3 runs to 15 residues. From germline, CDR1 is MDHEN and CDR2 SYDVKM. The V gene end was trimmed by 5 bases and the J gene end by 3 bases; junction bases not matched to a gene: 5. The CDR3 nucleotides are TGTGCCAGCAGTCACGGGACAGGGGGCAACTACGAGCAGTACTTC. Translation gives CASSHGTGGNYEQYF.

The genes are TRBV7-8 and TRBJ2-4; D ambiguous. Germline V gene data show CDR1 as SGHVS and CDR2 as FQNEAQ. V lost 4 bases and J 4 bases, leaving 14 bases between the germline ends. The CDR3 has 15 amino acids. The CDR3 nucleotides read TGTGCCAGCAGCTCCGAAGGATGGAATAAAAACATTCAGTACTTC. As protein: CASSSEGWNKNIQYF.

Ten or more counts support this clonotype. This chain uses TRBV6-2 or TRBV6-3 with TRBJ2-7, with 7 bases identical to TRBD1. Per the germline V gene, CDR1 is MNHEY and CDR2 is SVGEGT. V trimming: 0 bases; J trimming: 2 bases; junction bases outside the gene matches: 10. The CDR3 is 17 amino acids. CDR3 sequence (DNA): TGTGCCAGCAGTTACTCGACAGGGAATCATTGGCCCTACGAGCAGTACTTC. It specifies CASSYSTGNHWPYEQYF.

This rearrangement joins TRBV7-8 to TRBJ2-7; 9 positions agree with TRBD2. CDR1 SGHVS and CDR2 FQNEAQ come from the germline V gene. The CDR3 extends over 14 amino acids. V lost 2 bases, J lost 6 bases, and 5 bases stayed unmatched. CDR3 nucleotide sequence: TGTGCCAGCAGCTTAATCCTAGCGGGATCCGAGCAGTACTTC. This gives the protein CASSLILAGSEQYF.

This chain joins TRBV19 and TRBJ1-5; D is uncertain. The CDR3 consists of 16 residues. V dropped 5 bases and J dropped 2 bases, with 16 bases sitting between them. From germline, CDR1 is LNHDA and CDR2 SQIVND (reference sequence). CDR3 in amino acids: CASSGPRVGGNQPQHF. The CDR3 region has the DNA TGTGCCAGTAGTGGGCCCCGGGTCGGGGGCAATCAGCCCCAGCATTTT.

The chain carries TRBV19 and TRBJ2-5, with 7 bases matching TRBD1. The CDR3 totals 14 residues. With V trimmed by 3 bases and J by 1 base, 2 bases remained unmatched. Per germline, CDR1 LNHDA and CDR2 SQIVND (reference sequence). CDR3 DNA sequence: TGTGCCAGTAGTATGACAGGGATCCAAGAGACCCAGTACTTC. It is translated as CASSMTGIQETQYF.

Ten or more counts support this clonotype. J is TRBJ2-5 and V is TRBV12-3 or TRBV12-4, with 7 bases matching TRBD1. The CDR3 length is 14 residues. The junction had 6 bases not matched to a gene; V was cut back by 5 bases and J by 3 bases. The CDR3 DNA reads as TGTGCCAGCAGTCCCGGACAGGTCGAAGAGACCCAGTACTTC. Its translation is CASSPGQVEETQYF.

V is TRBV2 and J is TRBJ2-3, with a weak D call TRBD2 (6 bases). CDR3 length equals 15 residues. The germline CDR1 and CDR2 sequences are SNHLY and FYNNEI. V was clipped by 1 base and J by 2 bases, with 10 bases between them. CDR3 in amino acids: CASSEGGMITDTQYF. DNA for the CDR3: TGTGCCAGCAGTGAAGGCGGGATGATCACAGATACGCAGTATTTT.

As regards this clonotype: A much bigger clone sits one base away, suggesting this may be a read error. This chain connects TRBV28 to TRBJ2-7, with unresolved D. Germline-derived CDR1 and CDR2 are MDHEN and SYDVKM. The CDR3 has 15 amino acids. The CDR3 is CACSSRLNPGYEQYF. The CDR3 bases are TGTGCCTGCAGTTCCAGACTGAACCCTGGCTACGAGCAGTACTTC.

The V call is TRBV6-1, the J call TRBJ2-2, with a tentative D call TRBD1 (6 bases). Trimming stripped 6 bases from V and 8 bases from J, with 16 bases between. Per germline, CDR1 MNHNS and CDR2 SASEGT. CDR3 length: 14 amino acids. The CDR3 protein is CASSKIRGLGELFF. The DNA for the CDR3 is TGTGCCAGCAGCAAGATCAGGGGCTTAGGGGAGCTGTTTTTT.

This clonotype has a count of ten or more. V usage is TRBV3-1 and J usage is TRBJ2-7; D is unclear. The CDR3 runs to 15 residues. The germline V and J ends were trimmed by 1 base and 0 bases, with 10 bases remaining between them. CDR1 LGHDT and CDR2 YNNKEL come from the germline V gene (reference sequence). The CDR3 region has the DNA TGTGCCAGCAGCCAAGGCGTTCGGACCTCCTACGAGCAGTACTTC. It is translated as CASSQGVRTSYEQYF.

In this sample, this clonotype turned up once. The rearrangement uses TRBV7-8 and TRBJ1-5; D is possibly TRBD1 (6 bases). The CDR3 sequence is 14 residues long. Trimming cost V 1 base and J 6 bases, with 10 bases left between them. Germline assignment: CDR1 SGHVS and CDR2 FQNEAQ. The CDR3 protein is CASSLVGGAQPQHF. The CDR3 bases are TGTGCCAGCAGCTTAGTGGGGGGGGCTCAGCCCCAGCATTTT.

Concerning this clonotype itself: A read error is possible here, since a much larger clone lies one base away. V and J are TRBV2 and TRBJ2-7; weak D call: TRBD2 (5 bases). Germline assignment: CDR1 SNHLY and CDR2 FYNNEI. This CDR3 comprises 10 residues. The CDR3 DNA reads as TGTGCCAGCGGGGAGCTCGAGCAGTGCTTC. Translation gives CASGELEQCF.

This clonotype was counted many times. The CDR3 bases are TGTGCCAGCAGCAGCCGGGTCGGGGGCTACTATGGCTACACCTTC. This encodes CASSSRVGGYYGYTF. The V call is TRBV28, the J call TRBJ1-2; the D gene is possibly TRBD1 (6 bases). The CDR3 is 15 amino acids. The germline gives CDR1 MDHEN, CDR2 SYDVKM. V lost 6 bases to trimming and J lost 3 bases, with 17 bases between them.